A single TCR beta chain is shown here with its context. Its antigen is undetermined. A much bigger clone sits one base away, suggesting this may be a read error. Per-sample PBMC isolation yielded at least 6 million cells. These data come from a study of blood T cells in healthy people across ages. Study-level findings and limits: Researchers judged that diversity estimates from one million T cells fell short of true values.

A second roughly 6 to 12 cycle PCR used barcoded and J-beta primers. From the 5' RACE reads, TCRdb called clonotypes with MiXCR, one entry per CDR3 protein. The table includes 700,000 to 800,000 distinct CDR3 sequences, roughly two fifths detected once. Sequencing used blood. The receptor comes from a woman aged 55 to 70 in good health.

The CDR3 is CASSVGEEAETQYF. In nucleotides, the CDR3 is TGTGCCAGCAGCGTAGGGGAAGAGGCAGAGACCCAGTACTTC. The V call is TRBV11-2, the J call TRBJ2-5, with D possibly TRBD1 on 5 matching bases. The V gene lost 5 bases and the J gene lost 4 bases, with 14 bases spanning the gap. The CDR3 sequence is 14 residues long. Germline CDR1 reads SGHAT; CDR2 reads FQNNGV. The variable domain in full, completed from reference TRBV11-2 and TRBJ2-5, reads EAGVAQSPRYKIIEKRQSVAFWCNPISGHATLYWYQQILGQGPKLLIQFQNNGVVDDSQLPKDRFSAERLKGVDSTLKIQPAKLEDSAVYLCASSVGEEAETQYFGPGTRLLVL.